The rows below give T cell receptor beta chains drawn from one sample of a study of blood T cell repertoires in COVID-19. The method was immunoSEQ multiplex PCR; TCRdb's version includes in-frame clones alone and lacks a portion of them. Of roughly 200,000 clones in the sample, roughly 90% were seen once. Sequencing was performed on peripheral blood. These receptor sequences come from a man aged 18 to 29 with active or convalescent COVID-19. The CDR3 runs from the conserved cysteine through the conserved F or W. A D gene is named only where the DNA matches it firmly. The size of a clone is reported for some rows only, either as once, few or many, or as a class for expanded clones.

TRBD1	NA	TRBJ2-1	TRBV9	TGTGCCAGCAGCGACGGGACAGGGGCATACAATGAGCAGTTCTTC	CASSDGTGAYNEQFF
NA	NA	TRBJ1-5	TRBV19	TGTGCCAGTAGTATAGATCTTTCGGCGGGGGTGAGCAATCAGCCCCAGCATTTT	CASSIDLSAGVSNQPQHF
TRBD2	NA	TRBJ2-3	TRBV12-3/TRBV12-4	TGTGCCAGCACCACGGGACTAGCAACGCAGTATTTT	CASTTGLATQYF
NA	NA	TRBJ1-6	TRBV2	TGTGCCAGCAGTATGTACAGGGACCCCCGGACTTCACCCCTCCACTTT	CASSMYRDPRTSPLHF
NA	NA	TRBJ1-3	TRBV27	TGTGCCAGCAGTTTATTTGAGGGAGCTGGAAACACCATATATTTT	CASSLFEGAGNTIYF
NA	NA	TRBJ2-5	TRBV5-1	TGCGCCAGCAGCGACGGGACACGGAGTCAAGAGACCCAGTACTTC	CASSDGTRSQETQYF
TRBD1	NA	TRBJ2-7	TRBV12-3/TRBV12-4	TGTGCCAGCACTTTACAGGGGTTCGACGAGCAGTACTTC	CASTLQGFDEQYF
NA	NA	TRBJ1-2	TRBV18	TGTGCCAGCTCACCGAGCAGGGAACCTCTGGACTATGGCTACACCTTC	CASSPSREPLDYGYTF
NA	NA	TRBJ1-4	TRBV19	TGTGCCACCTCCCCCGGGAGGGGATATGAAAAACTGTTTTTT	CATSPGRGYEKLFF
NA	NA	TRBJ2-1	TRBV3-1/TRBV3-2	TGTGCCAGCAGCAGCCGGCGGGGCAATGAGCAGTTCTTC	CASSSRRGNEQFF
NA	NA	TRBJ1-1	TRBV29-1	TGCAGCGTTGTTGGTTCCCGCCTGAGATCCACTGAAGCTTTCTTT	CSVVGSRLRSTEAFF
TRBD2	NA	TRBJ2-3	TRBV11-2	TGTGCCAGCATGAACAGTTGGGGGAGGGTTGGTGGAGATACGCAGTATTTT	CASMNSWGRVGGDTQYF
TRBD1	NA	TRBJ2-2	TRBV7-2	TGTGCCAGCAGGGCAGGGGGTAAGGCCGGGGAGCTGTTTTTT	CASRAGGKAGELFF
NA	NA	TRBJ1-2	TRBV7-9	TGTGCCAGCAGCCCACCGGGACTTCTTAACTATGGCTACACCTTC	CASSPPGLLNYGYTF
TRBD1	NA	TRBJ2-2	TRBV28	TGTGCCAGCAGTTCCCCCCACAGGGGAAGAGGGGAGCTGTTTTTT	CASSSPHRGRGELFF
NA	NA	TRBJ1-5	TRBV6-2/TRBV6-3	TGTGCCAGCAGTTACGGGGGCCTCGCGGTGCCCCAGCATTTT	CASSYGGLAVPQHF
TRBD2	NA	TRBJ2-5	TRBV2	TGTGCCAGCTTGAGGACTAGCGGGTCTCGGACCCAGTACTTC	CASLRTSGSRTQYF
NA	once	TRBJ1-2	TRBV5-1	TGCGCCAGCAGCCCACACAGGGTTCACGGGGAGGGCTACACCTTC	CASSPHRVHGEGYTF
NA	NA	TRBJ1-4	TRBV6-5	TGTGCCAGCAGTTACTCGAATACAGGAAGGGATGAAAAACTGTTTTTT	CASSYSNTGRDEKLFF
TRBD2	once	TRBJ2-3	TRBV10-3	TGTGCCATCCGCGGAGCGGGAGTGACAGATACGCAGTATTTT	CAIRGAGVTDTQYF
NA	NA	TRBJ2-1	TRBV5-4	TGTGCCAGCAGCGGCCAGTTGTCCTCCTACAATGAGCAGTTCTTC	CASSGQLSSYNEQFF
NA	NA	TRBJ1-5	TRBV4-2	TGTGCCAGCAGCCAATCAACGGTACAGGGTTACAATCAGCCCCAGCATTTT	CASSQSTVQGYNQPQHF
TRBD2	NA	TRBJ2-1	TRBV9	TGTGCCAGCAGCGTAGCGGCGGGACTAGCGGTCTACAATGAGCAGTTCTTC	CASSVAAGLAVYNEQFF
TRBD2	NA	TRBJ2-7	TRBV19	TGTGCCAGTAGTACCGGACTAGCGGAACACTACGAGCAGTACTTC	CASSTGLAEHYEQYF
TRBD1	NA	TRBJ2-1	TRBV18	TGTGCCAGCTCTCTGGGACAGGGTACCTACAATGAGCAGTTCTTC	CASSLGQGTYNEQFF
NA	NA	TRBJ2-7	TRBV7-9	TGTGCCAGCACCTCCGGGACCTACGAGCAGTACTTC	CASTSGTYEQYF
TRBD1	NA	TRBJ1-3	TRBV5-6	TGTGCCAGCAGCTTGGCGGGACAGGGATATGGAAACACCATATATTTT	CASSLAGQGYGNTIYF
TRBD1	NA	TRBJ1-6	TRBV15	TGTGCCACCAGCAGAGGACAGGGGGCATATTCACCCCTCCACTTT	CATSRGQGAYSPLHF
NA	NA	TRBJ2-5	TRBV3-1/TRBV3-2	TGTGCCAGCAGCCAAGATCAAGTCCACGGGGGAGAGACCCAGTACTTC	CASSQDQVHGGETQYF